This T cell receptor (beta chain) is drawn from a study of blood T cell repertoires in COVID-19. In germline, CDR1 is LGHDT, CDR2 YNNKEL (reference sequence). The CDR3 has 15 residues. V dropped 4 bases and J dropped 7; count of bases not matched to a gene: 9. Measured with immunoSEQ multiplex PCR; TCRdb has only the in-frame clones, and not every one. The sample lists 200,000 to 300,000 clones; around 89% were seen once. Sequencing input: PBMCs or T cells enriched from blood (not recorded which). The chain links TRBV3-1 (or the pseudogene TRBV3-2) to TRBJ2-1; 8 bases agree with TRBD2. This receptor was taken from a man aged 35 to 55 who had recovered from COVID-19. Here the CDR3 reads CASSPRREGRNEQFF. CDR3 nucleotides: TGTGCCAGCAGCCCCCGCCGGGAGGGCCGAAATGAGCAGTTCTTC.